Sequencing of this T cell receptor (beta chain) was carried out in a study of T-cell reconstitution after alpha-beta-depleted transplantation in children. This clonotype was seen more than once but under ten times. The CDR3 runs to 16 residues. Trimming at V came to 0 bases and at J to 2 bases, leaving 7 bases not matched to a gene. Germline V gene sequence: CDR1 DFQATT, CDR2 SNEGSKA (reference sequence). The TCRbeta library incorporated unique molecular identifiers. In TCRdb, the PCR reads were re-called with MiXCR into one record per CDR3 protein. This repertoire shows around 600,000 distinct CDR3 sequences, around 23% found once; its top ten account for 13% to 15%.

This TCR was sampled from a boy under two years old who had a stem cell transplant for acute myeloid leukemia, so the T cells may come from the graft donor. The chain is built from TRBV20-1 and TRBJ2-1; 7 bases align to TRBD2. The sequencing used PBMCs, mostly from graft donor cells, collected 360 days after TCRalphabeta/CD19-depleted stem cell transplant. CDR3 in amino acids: CSARDPRGDTYNEQFF. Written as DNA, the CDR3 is TGCAGTGCTAGAGATCCCCGGGGGGATACCTACAATGAGCAGTTCTTC.